Sequencing of this T cell receptor beta chain was carried out in a study of T-cell reconstitution after alpha-beta-depleted transplantation in children. General study findings and limits: After one year, T-cell counts and TCRbeta diversity mostly came from new T cells. There were some patients whose high TCRbeta diversity at day 60 came from surviving recipient T cells and thymic progenitors. After transplant, at about two months, alpha-beta T cells were reportedly derived from several hundred expanded graft clones.

Germline-derived CDR1 and CDR2 are MNHEY and SMNVEV (reference sequence). The ends lost 6 bases at V and 4 bases at J; junction bases unmatched: 7. There are 14 residues in the CDR3. Molecular barcoding with unique molecular identifiers was used for the TCRbeta library. TCRdb redid the calling of the PCR reads with MiXCR, one entry per CDR3 protein. The table shows around 200,000 distinct CDR3 sequences, with 9.5% to 13% occurring only once. This clonotype has ten or more counts. Its antigen is unidentified. This TCR was sampled from a child in the first two years of life with acute myeloid leukemia, due to receive a stem cell transplant. The source was PBMCs, collected before TCRalphabeta/CD19-depleted stem cell transplant. V and J are TRBV27 and TRBJ2-5; 8 positions match TRBD2. CDR3 protein: CASSLGGGRETQYF. In DNA form, the CDR3 reads TGTGCCAGCAGCCTCGGGGGGGGTCGAGAGACCCAGTACTTC.